These T cell receptor beta chains were read from a single sample in a study of CD4 T cells in relation to SARS-CoV-2 and coronaviruses. Profiled with immunoSEQ multiplex PCR; TCRdb holds only in-frame clones, not every one. The top ten hold more than 1.2% of the sample, which has some 46,000 clones, roughly 80% seen once. The antigens for these receptors are not known. Specimen: naive CD4+ T cells from PBMCs, cultured in vitro. These TCRs come from an adult with COVID-19. Each CDR3 is given with its conserved first and last residue. The order of the fields is V gene, J gene, D gene, clone size, CDR3 protein, CDR3 DNA. A D gene is named only where the DNA matches it firmly. The size field is filled for only some rows; it gives once, few, many or a size class.

>TRBV6-6|TRBJ2-1|TRBD2|once
CASTLAGGPGHNEQFF
TGTGCCAGCACACTAGCGGGAGGGCCAGGGCACAATGAGCAGTTCTTC
>TRBV2|TRBJ2-1|.|.
CAGGELGISYEQFF
TGTGCCGGAGGCGAATTGGGCATTTCGTATGAGCAGTTCTTC
>TRBV7-9|TRBJ2-5|TRBD1|.
CASSVGTGQETQYF
TGTGCCAGCAGCGTGGGGACAGGGCAAGAGACCCAGTACTTC
>TRBV28|TRBJ2-7|TRBD1|.
CASRPGQGAAEQYF
TGTGCCAGCAGACCGGGACAGGGGGCGGCCGAGCAGTACTTC
>TRBV1|TRBJ1-1|.|.
CTSSQDLAGQENTEAFF
TGCACCAGCAGCCAAGATCTTGCGGGACAAGAGAACACTGAAGCTTTCTTT
>TRBV10-3|TRBJ2-5|TRBD2|.
CATRRLGTSGQETQYF
TGTGCCACGCGCCGGTTGGGGACTAGCGGACAAGAGACCCAGTACTTC
>TRBV7-9|TRBJ2-5|.|.
CASSPSGVQETQYF
TGTGCCAGCAGCCCATCCGGGGTCCAAGAGACCCAGTACTTC
>TRBV6-4|TRBJ2-4|.|.
CARRGKRAVAKNIQYF
TGTGCCAGGAGGGGAAAGAGGGCGGTAGCCAAAAACATTCAGTACTTC
>TRBV19|TRBJ1-1|TRBD1|.
CASSWDRVKEAFF
TGTGCCAGTAGTTGGGACAGGGTGAAGGAAGCTTTCTTT
>TRBV7-9|TRBJ2-3|.|.
CASSHGGGGGTQYF
TGTGCCAGCAGCCACGGGGGAGGGGGCGGCACGCAGTATTTT
>TRBV14|TRBJ2-3|.|.
CASSHSSYIDTQYF
TGTGCCAGCAGCCATTCTAGTTATATAGATACGCAGTATTTT
>TRBV18|TRBJ2-7|.|.
CASSPRGRTYEQYF
TGTGCCAGCTCACCCCGCGGTAGGACCTACGAGCAGTACTTC
>TRBV21-1|TRBJ2-1|.|.
CASSKSSREQFF
TGTGCCAGCAGCAAAAGTTCGCGAGAGCAGTTCTTC
>TRBV27|TRBJ2-7|TRBD2|.
CASSVGLAGYYEQYF
TGTGCCAGCAGTGTAGGACTAGCGGGGTACTACGAGCAGTACTTC
>TRBV2|TRBJ1-5|TRBD1|.
CASRRGQGINQPQHF
TGTGCCAGCAGGAGGGGACAGGGAATTAATCAGCCCCAGCATTTT
>TRBV7-9|TRBJ2-3|.|.
CASSPWLRRDDTDTQYF
TGTGCCAGCAGCCCTTGGCTTCGGAGAGATGACACAGATACGCAGTATTTT
>TRBV6-1|TRBJ2-7|.|.
CASSEAPRGVYEQYF
TGTGCCAGCAGTGAAGCTCCACGAGGAGTCTACGAGCAGTACTTC
>TRBV19|TRBJ2-5|.|.
CASSKGPNQETQYF
TGTGCCAGTAGTAAGGGACCTAACCAAGAGACCCAGTACTTC
>TRBV7-3|TRBJ2-2|.|.
CASSSLGSSTGELFF
TGTGCCAGCAGTTCCCTAGGGTCTTCCACCGGGGAGCTGTTTTTT
>TRBV15|TRBJ1-5|.|.
CATSWVGNQPQHF
TGTGCCACCAGTTGGGTGGGCAATCAGCCCCAGCATTTT
>TRBV28|TRBJ2-7|TRBD2|once
CASRGTGLAGGEGEQYF
TGTGCCAGCAGGGGAACGGGACTAGCGGGAGGAGAGGGCGAGCAGTACTTC
>TRBV6-1|TRBJ2-7|TRBD2|.
CASSEKAGGPDEQYF
TGTGCCAGCAGTGAAAAGGCGGGAGGGCCCGACGAGCAGTACTTC
>TRBV6-2/TRBV6-3|TRBJ2-7|.|.
CASSPSYEQYF
TGTGCCAGCAGCCCTTCCTACGAGCAGTACTTC
>TRBV3-1/TRBV3-2|TRBJ2-3|.|.
CASSPEGDTQYF
TGTGCCAGCAGCCCGGAGGGGGATACGCAGTATTTT
>TRBV15|TRBJ2-7|TRBD2|.
CATSRDREGPDEQYF
TGTGCCACCAGCAGAGATCGGGAGGGGCCGGACGAGCAGTACTTC